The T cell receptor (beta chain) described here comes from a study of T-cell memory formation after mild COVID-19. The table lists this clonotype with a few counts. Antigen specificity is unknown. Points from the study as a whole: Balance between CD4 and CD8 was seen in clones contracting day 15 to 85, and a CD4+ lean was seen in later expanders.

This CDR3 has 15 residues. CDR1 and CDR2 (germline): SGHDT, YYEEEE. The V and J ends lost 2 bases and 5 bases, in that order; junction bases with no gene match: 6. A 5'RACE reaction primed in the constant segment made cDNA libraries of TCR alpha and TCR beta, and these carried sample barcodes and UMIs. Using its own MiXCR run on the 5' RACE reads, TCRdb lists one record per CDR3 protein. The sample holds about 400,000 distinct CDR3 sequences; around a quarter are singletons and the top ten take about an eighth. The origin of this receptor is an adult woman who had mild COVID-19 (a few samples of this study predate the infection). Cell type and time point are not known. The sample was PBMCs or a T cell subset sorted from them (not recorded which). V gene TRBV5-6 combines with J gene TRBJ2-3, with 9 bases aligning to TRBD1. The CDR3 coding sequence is TGTGCCAGCAGCTTAGCGGGACAGGGTGGAGATACGCAGTATTTT. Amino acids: CASSLAGQGGDTQYF.